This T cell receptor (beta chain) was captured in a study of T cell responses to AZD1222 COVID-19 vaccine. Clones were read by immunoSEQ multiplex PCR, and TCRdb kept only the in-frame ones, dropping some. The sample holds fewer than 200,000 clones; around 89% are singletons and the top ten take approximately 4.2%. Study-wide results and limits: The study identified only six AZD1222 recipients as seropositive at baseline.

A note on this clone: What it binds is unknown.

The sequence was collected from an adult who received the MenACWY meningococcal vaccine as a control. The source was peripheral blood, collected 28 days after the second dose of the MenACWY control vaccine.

The CDR3 bases are TGTGCCAGCCACAAAGGCCAGGGCTCCTACGAGCAGTACTTC. It yields the protein CASHKGQGSYEQYF. This sequence joins TRBV28 and TRBJ2-7; D is perhaps TRBD1 (5 bases). The germline V gene encodes CDR1 MDHEN and CDR2 SYDVKM. CDR3 size: 14 residues. V shed 8 bases and J shed 0 bases, with 14 bases lying between them.